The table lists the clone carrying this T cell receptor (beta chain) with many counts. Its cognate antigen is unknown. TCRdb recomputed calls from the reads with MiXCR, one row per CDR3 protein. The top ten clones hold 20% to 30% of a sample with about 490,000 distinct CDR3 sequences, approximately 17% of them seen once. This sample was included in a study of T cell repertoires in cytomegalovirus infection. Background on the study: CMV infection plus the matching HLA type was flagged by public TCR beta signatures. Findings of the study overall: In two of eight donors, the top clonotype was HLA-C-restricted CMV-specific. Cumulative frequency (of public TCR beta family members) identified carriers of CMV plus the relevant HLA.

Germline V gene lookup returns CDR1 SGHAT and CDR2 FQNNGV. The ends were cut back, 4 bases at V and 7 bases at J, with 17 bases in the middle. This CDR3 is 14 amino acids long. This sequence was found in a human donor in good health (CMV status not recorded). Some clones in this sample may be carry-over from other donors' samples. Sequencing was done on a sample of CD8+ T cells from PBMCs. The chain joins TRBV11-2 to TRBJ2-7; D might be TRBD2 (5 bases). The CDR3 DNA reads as TGTGCCAGCAGCTCAAGGGAGACCCGGAAAGAGCAGTACTTC. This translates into CASSSRETRKEQYF.